These 18 T cell receptor beta chains came from one sample sequenced in a study of cytomegalovirus exposure and HLA in healthy donors. 60 Vbeta and 13 Jbeta primers were used in PCR. Sequencing used immunoSEQ multiplex PCR; TCRdb keeps in-frame clones, though not all of them. The repertoire holds around 130,000 clones, with 80% as singletons. Sequencing was performed on PBMCs. The source of these receptors is a male donor in good health and CMV-seronegative.

This chain links TRBV6-5 with TRBJ2-3; no definite D call. Germline loops: CDR1 MNHEY, CDR2 SVGAGI. CDR3 size: 14 residues. The V and J ends lost 8 bases and 8 bases respectively, with 20 bases between them. For the CDR3, the DNA is TGTGCCAGCGGAGTTATGGCTCGTTCTAGTACGCAGTATTTT. Encoded protein: CASGVMARSSTQYF.

This clone was counted a single time. V is TRBV6-4 and J is TRBJ2-7, with TRBD1 matching 11 bases. With V trimmed by 10 bases and J by 2 bases, 13 bases remained unmatched. The CDR3 sequence is 16 residues long. Germline CDR1 is MRHNA and CDR2 is SNTAGT. This CDR3 reads CANDPLPGQGAYEQYF. The CDR3 DNA follows: TGTGCCAACGATCCTTTACCGGGACAGGGGGCCTACGAGCAGTACTTC.

This clone has a single count. The chain links TRBV19 to TRBJ2-5; TRBD2 matches 9 bases. After removal of 5 bases from V and 4 bases from J, the junction contained 2 bases not matched to a gene. CDR3 length: 13 amino acids. Per the germline V gene, CDR1 is LNHDA and CDR2 is SQIVND (reference sequence). The CDR3 spells CASSFSGGETQYF. As DNA, the CDR3 is TGTGCCAGTAGTTTTAGCGGGGGAGAGACCCAGTACTTC.

The chain's CDR3 is CASSYLRSGRPSSLYEQYF. DNA for the CDR3: TGCGCCAGCAGTTACCTCCGGAGCGGGAGGCCGTCCTCGCTCTACGAGCAGTACTTC. This chain uses TRBV10-2 with TRBJ2-5, with 9 positions matching TRBD2. TRBJ2-7 matches the DNA end more closely, so the J call is doubtful. This CDR3 region has 19 residues. Germline V gene lookup returns CDR1 WSHSY and CDR2 SAAADI.

This clone was picked up a small number of times. This chain links TRBV5-4 with TRBJ2-1, with D possibly being TRBD1 (5 bases). Germline V CDR1 and CDR2: SGHNT, YYREEE (reference sequence). The V and J ends lost 1 base and 3 bases respectively, with 5 bases between them. The CDR3 has 13 amino acids. The CDR3 region is CASSLQGYNEQFF. The CDR3 coding sequence is TGTGCCAGCAGCTTGCAGGGCTACAATGAGCAGTTCTTC.

V and J are TRBV27 and TRBJ2-5; TRBD2 agrees at 7 bases. V was clipped by 0 bases and J by 5 bases; unmatched bases: 9. CDR1 is MNHEY, CDR2 SMNVEV, per germline (reference sequence). There are 16 residues in the CDR3. In nucleotides, the CDR3 is TGTGCCAGCAGTTTATCGAACAGCGGGGTTCGGGAGACCCAGTACTTC. Amino acid sequence: CASSLSNSGVRETQYF.

This clone has more than one count but fewer than ten. The V call is TRBV30, the J call TRBJ2-2; 15 bases map to TRBD2. The CDR3 extends over 19 amino acids. After removal of 4 bases from V and 4 bases from J, the junction contained 13 bases not matched to a gene. Germline V gene data show CDR1 as GTSNPN and CDR2 as SVGIG (reference sequence). DNA for the CDR3: TGTGCCTGGAATAGAATATGGACTAGCGGGGGGGCTGCCACCGGGGAGCTGTTTTTT. Protein sequence: CAWNRIWTSGGAATGELFF.

The chain is built from TRBV27 and TRBJ1-2; 8 bases fit TRBD1. The germline gives CDR1 MNHEY, CDR2 SMNVEV (reference sequence). The CDR3 spans 14 residues. Losses at the gene ends were 6 bases for V and 6 bases for J; bases not matched to a gene: 9. The CDR3 here is CASRRLDRGNGYTF. The DNA of the CDR3 is TGTGCCAGCAGACGTTTAGACAGGGGAAATGGCTACACCTTC.

This clone appeared a single time. The chain links TRBV10-1 to TRBJ2-2; no definite D call. The CDR3 is made up of 16 amino acids. Germline values: CDR1 WNHNN, CDR2 SYGVQD (reference sequence). The V end lost 3 bases, the J end lost 0 bases, and 11 bases lay between the germline ends. The CDR3 here is CASSELGSSNTGELFF. The CDR3 DNA follows: TGCGCCAGCAGTGAATTGGGCAGTTCGAACACCGGGGAGCTGTTTTTT.

This clone was seen more than once but under ten times. Other DNA sequences in the sample encode the same CDR3. The gene calls are TRBV27 and TRBJ1-1; D gene uncertain. V lost 2 bases and J lost 5, with 15 bases in between. This CDR3 has 15 amino acids. CDR1 MNHEY and CDR2 SMNVEV come from the germline V gene (reference sequence). The CDR3 nucleotides are TGTGCCAGCAGTTTAGTGCCGGGGTTGAGGACTGAAGCTTTCTTT. Protein: CASSLVPGLRTEAFF.

As to this clone: A junction end diverges from the germline sequence, so it may reflect a read error. The J gene is TRBJ2-4, the V gene TRBV30; D is unresolved. The germline V gene has CDR1 GTSNPN and CDR2 SVGIG (reference sequence). CDR3 length: 12 amino acids. CDR3 bases: TGTGCCTGGAGTGTCGGCAAAAACAGTCAGTACTTC. Its protein product is CAWSVGKNSQYF. The full variable domain, its missing parts supplied by reference TRBV30 and TRBJ2-4, is SQTIHQWPATLVQPVGSPLSLECTVEGTSNPNLYWYRQAAGRGLQLLFYSVGIGQISSEVPQNLSASRPQDRQFILSSKKLLLSDSGFYLCAWSVGKNSQYFGAGTRLSVL.

V gene TRBV6-4 combines with J gene TRBJ2-6; a possible D gene is TRBD2 (6 bases). Trimming cost V 4 bases and J 0 bases, with 13 bases left between them. Germline assignment: CDR1 MRHNA and CDR2 SNTAGT. This CDR3 has 17 amino acids. The CDR3 region has the DNA TGTGCCAGCAGTGGGGGGGACCTAAACTCTGGGGCCAACGTCCTGACTTTC. It yields the protein CASSGGDLNSGANVLTF.

The rearrangement joins TRBV4-1 to TRBJ2-1, with D unresolved. The CDR3 totals 15 residues. Trimming pared 0 bases from V and 2 bases from J, leaving 8 bases between. Per the germline V gene, CDR1 is MGHRA and CDR2 is YSYEKL. CDR3 nucleotides: TGCGCCAGCAGCCAAGATCTAGATGCCTACAATGAGCAGTTCTTC. Translating it yields CASSQDLDAYNEQFF.

The V and J genes are TRBV20-1 and TRBJ2-1; D is possibly TRBD1 (6 bases). The CDR3 runs 11 residues. Germline CDR1 reads DFQATT; CDR2 reads SNEGSKA (reference sequence). V lost 5 bases, J lost 5 bases, and 7 bases lay in between. CDR3 sequence reads: CSAYRDNEQFF. DNA of the CDR3: TGCAGTGCTTACAGGGACAATGAGCAGTTCTTC.

This chain joins TRBV15 and TRBJ2-7; the D is unclear. The CDR3 consists of 12 residues. Trimming removed 3 bases from V and 2 bases from J, with 5 bases in between. The germline CDR1 and CDR2 sequences are LNHNV and YYDKDF (reference sequence). The CDR3 nucleotides read TGTGCCACCAGCAGCCGTCCCTACGAGCAGTACTTC. It codes for CATSSRPYEQYF.

V is TRBV7-2 and J is TRBJ2-1; D call uncertain. Trimming removed 4 bases at V and 2 bases at J, with 15 bases between. Looked up from germline, CDR1 is SGHTA and CDR2 is FQGNSA. The CDR3 has 16 amino acids. In DNA form, the CDR3 reads TGTGCCAGCAGCTCCACGCAGGCAGCCACCTACAATGAGCAGTTCTTC. This gives the protein CASSSTQAATYNEQFF.

V usage is TRBV19 and J usage is TRBJ2-5, with 10 bases identical to TRBD2. The length of the CDR3 is 15 residues. Germline-derived CDR1 and CDR2 are LNHDA and SQIVND (reference sequence). J gave up 5 bases and V 4 bases, and 7 bases lay outside the gene matches. Here the CDR3 reads CASSTGQGLAETQYF. In DNA form, the CDR3 reads TGTGCCAGTAGTACCGGACAGGGACTAGCGGAGACCCAGTACTTC. The variable domain in full, with the rest retrieved from reference TRBV19 and TRBJ2-5, is DGGITQSPKYLFRKEGQNVTLSCEQNLNHDAMYWYRQDPGQGLRLIYYSQIVNDFQKGDIAEGYSVSREKKESFPLTVTSAQKNPTAFYLCASSTGQGLAETQYFGPGTRLLVL.

V gene TRBV7-2 combines with J gene TRBJ2-4, with D tentatively TRBD2 (6 bases). CDR1 SGHTA and CDR2 FQGNSA come from the germline V gene. V was shortened by 6 bases and J by 4 bases, with 13 bases between the two germline ends. This CDR3 is 14 amino acids long. For the CDR3, the DNA is TGTGCCAGCAGGGAGGAGGGTATGAAAAACATTCAGTACTTC. Translated: CASREEGMKNIQYF.